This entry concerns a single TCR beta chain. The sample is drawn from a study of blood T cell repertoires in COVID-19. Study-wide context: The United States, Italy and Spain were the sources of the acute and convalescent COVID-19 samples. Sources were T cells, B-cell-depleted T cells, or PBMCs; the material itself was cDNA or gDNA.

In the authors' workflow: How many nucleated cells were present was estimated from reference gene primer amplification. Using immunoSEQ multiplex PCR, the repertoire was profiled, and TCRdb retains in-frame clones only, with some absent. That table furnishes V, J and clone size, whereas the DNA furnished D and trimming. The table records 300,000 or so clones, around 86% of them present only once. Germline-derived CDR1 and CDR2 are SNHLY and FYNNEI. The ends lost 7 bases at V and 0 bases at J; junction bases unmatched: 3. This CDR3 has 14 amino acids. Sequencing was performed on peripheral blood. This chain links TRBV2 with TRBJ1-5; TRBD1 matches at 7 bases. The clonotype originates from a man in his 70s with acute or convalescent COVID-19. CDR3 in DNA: TGTGCCAGCACAGGGGGTGATAGCAATCAGCCCCAGCATTTT. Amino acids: CASTGGDSNQPQHF. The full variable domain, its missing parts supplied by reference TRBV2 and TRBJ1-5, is EPEVTQTPSHQVTQMGQEVILRCVPISNHLYFYWYRQILGQKVEFLVSFYNNEISEKSEIFDDQFSVERPDGSNFTLKIRSTKLEDSAMYFCASTGGDSNQPQHFGDGTRLSIL.